This TCR beta chain was sequenced during a study of CD8 T cells in ankylosing spondylitis. Study observations and caveats: A TCR beta motif of fewer than ten highly homologous variants appeared characteristic of ankylosing spondylitis blood. Disease-linked clones were CD8+ and relatively rare in peripheral blood. Researchers reportedly found disease-linked clones significantly enriched in matched ankylosing spondylitis synovial fluid.

Looked up from germline, CDR1 is SGHAT and CDR2 is FQDESV (reference sequence). This CDR3 has 19 residues. The J segment lost 1 base and the V segment lost 4 bases, leaving 11 bases of the junction unmatched. Using its own MiXCR run on the 5' RACE reads, TCRdb lists one record per CDR3 protein. The data hold roughly 220,000 distinct CDR3 sequences, with around 16% observed a single time. This clonotype was seen a handful of times. Antigen specificity is unknown. The TCR originated in a male donor with ankylosing spondylitis. The gene calls are TRBV11-1 and TRBJ2-2; 11 positions match TRBD2. The material sequenced was blood, either unsorted or a sorted T cell fraction (not recorded which). The CDR3, as DNA: TGTGCCAGCAGCTCCACGAAGCATCTAGCGGGGGGGAACACCGGGGAGCTGTTTTTT. It specifies CASSSTKHLAGGNTGELFF.